This is a list of T cell receptor beta chains from one sample in a study of post-analysis software for immune sequencing data. MiXCR was run by TCRdb on the PCR reads, yielding one entry per CDR3 protein. Altogether approximately 770,000 distinct CDR3 sequences are present, 35% to 55% being singletons, with the ten largest covering roughly 5.2%. Specimen: blood. These TCRs come from a girl aged 5-17 years with multiple sclerosis. Each CDR3 is given with its conserved first and last residue. The D gene is left open where the match is weak. Some rows mark clone size as missing; the rest say once, few, many or name a class of expanded clone.

D gene	clone size	V gene	J gene	CDR3 protein	CDR3 DNA
TRBD2	.	TRBV6-5	TRBJ2-7	CASSYSGTSVIYEQYF	TGTGCCAGCAGTTACTCCGGGACTAGCGTGATCTACGAGCAGTACTTC
.	.	TRBV5-1	TRBJ1-1	CASSLEQRHSNTEAFF	TGCGCCAGCAGCTTGGAACAACGGCATTCGAACACTGAAGCTTTCTTT
.	.	TRBV29-1	TRBJ1-2	CSAGPTGADYGYTF	TGCAGCGCTGGGCCCACGGGGGCAGACTATGGCTACACCTTC
.	few	TRBV6-5	TRBJ2-5	CASSWRIRETQYF	TGTGCCAGCAGCTGGAGGATAAGGGAGACCCAGTACTTC
.	.	TRBV7-2	TRBJ1-2	CASPDRTQRGYTF	TGTGCCAGCCCCGACAGGACGCAGCGAGGCTACACCTTC
.	few	TRBV6-2/TRBV6-3	TRBJ2-7	CASGTGTFAYEQYF	TGTGCCAGCGGAACCGGGACTTTTGCCTACGAGCAGTACTTC
.	.	TRBV12-3/TRBV12-4	TRBJ2-7	CASSLSQGRFYEQYF	TGTGCCAGCAGCCTCTCTCAGGGTAGGTTCTACGAGCAGTACTTC
.	few	TRBV29-1	TRBJ2-3	CSVDGDLTDTQYF	TGCAGCGTTGATGGAGACCTCACAGATACGCAGTATTTT
.	.	TRBV9	TRBJ2-7	CASSVDPSAWVEQYF	TGTGCCAGCAGCGTAGACCCTAGCGCCTGGGTCGAGCAGTACTTC
.	few	TRBV15	TRBJ2-1	CATSRDAGLDEQFF	TGTGCCACCAGCAGAGATGCGGGGCTTGATGAGCAGTTCTTC
TRBD2	.	TRBV28	TRBJ2-3	CASSPRHTSGITDTQYF	TGTGCCAGCAGTCCTCGCCACACTAGCGGGATCACAGATACGCAGTATTTT
.	.	TRBV7-3	TRBJ2-1	CASSPDPNNEQFF	TGTGCCAGCAGCCCGGACCCGAACAATGAGCAGTTCTTC
.	few	TRBV7-6	TRBJ1-3	CASSSGTVSGNTIYF	TGTGCCAGCAGCTCCGGGACGGTCTCTGGAAACACCATATATTTT
TRBD1	.	TRBV20-1	TRBJ1-2	CSAGPGTGAGYTF	TGCAGTGCTGGACCTGGGACAGGGGCCGGCTACACCTTC
.	many	TRBV20-1	TRBJ2-7	CSASGSSYEQYF	TGCAGTGCTAGCGGGAGCTCCTACGAGCAGTACTTC
.	.	TRBV4-1	TRBJ2-1	CASSQDPGGVSYNEQFF	TGCGCCAGCAGCCAAGATCCGGGCGGGGTATCCTACAATGAGCAGTTCTTC
.	.	TRBV9	TRBJ2-1	CASSVGIPHNKRDEQFF	TGTGCCAGCAGCGTAGGTATCCCCCATAACAAGAGGGATGAGCAGTTCTTC